The source of this T cell receptor (beta chain) is a study of blood T cell repertoires in COVID-19. Looking at the study overall: COVID-19 samples collected from the United States, Italy and Spain covered acute and convalescent phases. PBMCs, B-cell-depleted T cells, or T cells were the source of the cDNA or gDNA that made up the material.

Trimming removed 6 bases at V and 2 bases at J, with 8 bases between. From germline, CDR1 is LNHDA and CDR2 SQIVND (reference sequence). This CDR3 is built from 13 residues. Original analysis: The assay estimated nucleated cells by amplifying reference gene primers. The protocol was immunoSEQ multiplex PCR, while the TCRdb copy is restricted to in-frame clones and leaves out a portion. V and J calls plus clone size are reproduced from that table; the DNA served to infer D and trimming. The data contain around 29,000 clones, roughly 80% of them singletons. The rearrangement joins TRBV19 to TRBJ1-3; D is unclear. The sequenced sample was peripheral blood. The sequence came from a woman in her 70s with active or convalescent COVID-19. The CDR3 reads CASREIAGNTIYF. The CDR3 region has the DNA TGTGCCAGTAGAGAGATAGCTGGAAACACCATATATTTT.